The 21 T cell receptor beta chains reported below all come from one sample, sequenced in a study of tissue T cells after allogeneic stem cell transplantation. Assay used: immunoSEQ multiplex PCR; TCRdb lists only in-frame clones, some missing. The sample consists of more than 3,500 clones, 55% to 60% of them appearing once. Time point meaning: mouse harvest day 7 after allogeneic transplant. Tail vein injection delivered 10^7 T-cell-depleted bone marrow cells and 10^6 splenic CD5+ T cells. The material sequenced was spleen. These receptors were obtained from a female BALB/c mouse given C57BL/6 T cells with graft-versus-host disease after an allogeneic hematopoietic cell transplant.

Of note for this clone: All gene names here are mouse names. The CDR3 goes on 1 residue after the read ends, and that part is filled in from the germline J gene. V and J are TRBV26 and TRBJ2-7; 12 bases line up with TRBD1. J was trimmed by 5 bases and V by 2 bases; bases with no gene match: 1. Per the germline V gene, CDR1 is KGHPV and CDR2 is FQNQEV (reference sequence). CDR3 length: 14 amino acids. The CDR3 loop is CASSLRDRGHEQYF. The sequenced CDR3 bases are TGTGCCAGCAGTCTGAGGGACAGGGGGCATGAACAGTAC. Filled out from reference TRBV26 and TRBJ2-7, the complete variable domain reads NSKVIQTPRYLVKGQGQKAKMRCIPEKGHPVVFWYQQNKNNEFKFLINFQNQEVLQQIDMTEKRFSAECPSNSPCSLEIQSSEAGDSALYLCASSLRDRGHEQYFGPGTRLTVL.

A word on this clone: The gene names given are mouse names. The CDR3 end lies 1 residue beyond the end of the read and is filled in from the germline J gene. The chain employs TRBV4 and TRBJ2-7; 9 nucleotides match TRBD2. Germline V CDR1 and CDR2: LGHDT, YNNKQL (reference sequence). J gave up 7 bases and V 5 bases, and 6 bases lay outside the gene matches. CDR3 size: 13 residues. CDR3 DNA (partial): TGTGCCAGCAGCCCTGGGGGGGGAGGGGAACAGTAC. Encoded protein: CASSPGGGGEQY. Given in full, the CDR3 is CASSPGGGGEQYF.

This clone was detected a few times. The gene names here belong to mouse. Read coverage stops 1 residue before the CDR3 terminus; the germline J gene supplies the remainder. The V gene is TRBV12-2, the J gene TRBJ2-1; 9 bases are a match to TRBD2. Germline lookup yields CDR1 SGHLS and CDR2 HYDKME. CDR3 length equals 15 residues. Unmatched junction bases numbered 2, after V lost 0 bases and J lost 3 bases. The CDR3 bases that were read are TGTGCCAGCTCTCTCTCTGGGGGGGGCTATGCTGAGCAGTTC. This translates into CASSLSGGGYAEQF. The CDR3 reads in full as CASSLSGGGYAEQFF.

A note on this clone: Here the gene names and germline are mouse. The CDR3 DNA, read in part, is TGTGCAAGCAGCTTCCAGGGGGCAAACACCGGGCAGCTCTAC. Its protein is CASSFQGANTGQLY. The whole CDR3 is CASSFQGANTGQLYF. The V gene is TRBV16, the J gene TRBJ2-2, with TRBD1 matching over 7 bases. The read halts 1 residue ahead of the CDR3 end, with the missing end drawn from the germline J gene. The CDR3 runs to 15 residues. From germline, CDR1 is SGHSA and CDR2 FRNQAP. Losses at the gene ends were 3 bases for V and 0 bases for J; bases not matched to a gene: 1.

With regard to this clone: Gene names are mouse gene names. The covered CDR3 bases are TGCACCTGCAGTGCAGAGACAGGATATGCTGAGCAGTTC. Amino acid sequence: CTCSAETGYAEQF. In full, the CDR3 reads CTCSAETGYAEQFF. The V and J genes are TRBV1 and TRBJ2-1, with D perhaps matching TRBD1 (6 bases). The read gets to within 1 residue of the CDR3 end, and the germline J gene fills in the rest. V was cut by 0 bases and J by 4 bases, with 7 bases left in between. Germline V lookup: CDR1 NSQYPW, CDR2 LRSPGD (reference sequence). The CDR3 loop spans 14 amino acids.

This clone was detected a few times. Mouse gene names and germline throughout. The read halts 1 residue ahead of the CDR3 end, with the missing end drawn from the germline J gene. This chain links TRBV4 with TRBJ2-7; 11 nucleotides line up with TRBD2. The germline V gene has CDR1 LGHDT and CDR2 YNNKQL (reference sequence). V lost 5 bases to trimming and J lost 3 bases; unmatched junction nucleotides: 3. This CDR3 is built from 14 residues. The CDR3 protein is CASSKGTGGYEQYF. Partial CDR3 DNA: TGTGCCAGCAGCAAAGGGACTGGGGGCTATGAACAGTAC.

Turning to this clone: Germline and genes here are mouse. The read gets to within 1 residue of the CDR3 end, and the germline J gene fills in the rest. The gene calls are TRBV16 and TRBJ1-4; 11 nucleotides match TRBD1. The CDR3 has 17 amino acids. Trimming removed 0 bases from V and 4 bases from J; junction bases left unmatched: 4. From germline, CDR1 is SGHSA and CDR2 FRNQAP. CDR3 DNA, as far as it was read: TGTGCAAGCAGCTTAGATAGGGGACAGGGGGGCAACGAAAGATTATTT. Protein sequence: CASSLDRGQGGNERLF. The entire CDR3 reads CASSLDRGQGGNERLFF.

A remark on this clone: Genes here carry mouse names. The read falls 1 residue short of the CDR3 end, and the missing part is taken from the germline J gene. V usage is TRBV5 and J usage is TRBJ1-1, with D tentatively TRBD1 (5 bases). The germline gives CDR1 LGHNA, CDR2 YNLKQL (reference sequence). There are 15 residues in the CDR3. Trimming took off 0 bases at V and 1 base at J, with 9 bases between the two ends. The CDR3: CASSQEPGRNTEVFF. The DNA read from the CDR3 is TGTGCCAGCAGCCAAGAACCAGGGAGGAACACAGAAGTCTTC.

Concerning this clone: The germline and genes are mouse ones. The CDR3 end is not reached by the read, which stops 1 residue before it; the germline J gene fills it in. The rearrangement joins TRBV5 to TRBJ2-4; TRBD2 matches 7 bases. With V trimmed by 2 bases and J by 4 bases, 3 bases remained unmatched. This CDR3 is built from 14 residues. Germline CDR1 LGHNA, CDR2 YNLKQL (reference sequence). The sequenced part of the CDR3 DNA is TGTGCCAGCAGCCAAAACGACTGGGAAAACACCTTGTAC. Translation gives CASSQNDWENTLY. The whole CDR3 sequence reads CASSQNDWENTLYF.

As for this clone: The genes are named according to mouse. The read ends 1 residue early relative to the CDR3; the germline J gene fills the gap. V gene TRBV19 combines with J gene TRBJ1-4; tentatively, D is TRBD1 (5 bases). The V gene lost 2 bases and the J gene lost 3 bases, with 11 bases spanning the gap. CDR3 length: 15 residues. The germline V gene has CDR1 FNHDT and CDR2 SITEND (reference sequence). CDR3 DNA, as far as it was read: TGTGCCAGCAGTATCCCAGGGAAGGCCAACGAAAGATTATTT. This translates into CASSIPGKANERLF. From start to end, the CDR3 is CASSIPGKANERLFF.

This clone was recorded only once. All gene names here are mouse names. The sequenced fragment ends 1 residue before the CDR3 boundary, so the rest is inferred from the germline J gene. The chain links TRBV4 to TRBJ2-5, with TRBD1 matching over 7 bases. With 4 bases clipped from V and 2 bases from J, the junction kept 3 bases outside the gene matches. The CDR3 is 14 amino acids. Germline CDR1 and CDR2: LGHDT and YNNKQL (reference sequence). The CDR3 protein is CASSLQGFQDTQYF. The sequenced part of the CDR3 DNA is TGTGCCAGCAGCTTACAGGGGTTCCAAGACACCCAGTAC.

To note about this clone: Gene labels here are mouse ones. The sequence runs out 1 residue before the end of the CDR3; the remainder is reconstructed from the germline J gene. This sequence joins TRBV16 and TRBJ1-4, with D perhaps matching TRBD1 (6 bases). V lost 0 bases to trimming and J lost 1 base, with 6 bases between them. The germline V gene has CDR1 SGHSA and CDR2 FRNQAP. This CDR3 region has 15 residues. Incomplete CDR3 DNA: TGTGCAAGCAGCTTAGAAGGGGGTTCCAACGAAAGATTATTT. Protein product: CASSLEGGSNERLF. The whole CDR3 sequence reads CASSLEGGSNERLFF.

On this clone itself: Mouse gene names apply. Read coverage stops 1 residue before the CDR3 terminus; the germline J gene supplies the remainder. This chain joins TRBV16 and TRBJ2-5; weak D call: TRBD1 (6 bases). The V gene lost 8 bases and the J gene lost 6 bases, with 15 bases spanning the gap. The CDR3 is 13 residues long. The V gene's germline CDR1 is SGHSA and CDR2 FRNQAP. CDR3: CASLGQGKDTQYF. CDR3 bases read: TGTGCAAGCTTAGGCCAGGGGAAGGACACCCAGTAC.

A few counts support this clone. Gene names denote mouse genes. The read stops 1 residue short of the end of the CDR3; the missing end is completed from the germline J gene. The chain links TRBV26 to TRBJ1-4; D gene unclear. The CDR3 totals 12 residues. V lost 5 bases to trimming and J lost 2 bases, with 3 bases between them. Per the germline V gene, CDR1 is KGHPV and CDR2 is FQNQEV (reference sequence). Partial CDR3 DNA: TGTGCCAGCAGTGAGTCCAACGAAAGATTATTT. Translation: CASSESNERLF. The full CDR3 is CASSESNERLFF.

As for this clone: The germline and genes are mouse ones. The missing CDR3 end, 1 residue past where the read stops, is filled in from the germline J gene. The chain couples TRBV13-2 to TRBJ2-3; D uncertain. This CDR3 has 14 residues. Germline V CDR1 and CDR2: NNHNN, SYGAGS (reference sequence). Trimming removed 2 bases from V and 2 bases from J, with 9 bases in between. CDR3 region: CASGEEHFAETLYF. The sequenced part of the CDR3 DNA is TGTGCCAGCGGTGAAGAACACTTTGCAGAAACGCTGTAT.

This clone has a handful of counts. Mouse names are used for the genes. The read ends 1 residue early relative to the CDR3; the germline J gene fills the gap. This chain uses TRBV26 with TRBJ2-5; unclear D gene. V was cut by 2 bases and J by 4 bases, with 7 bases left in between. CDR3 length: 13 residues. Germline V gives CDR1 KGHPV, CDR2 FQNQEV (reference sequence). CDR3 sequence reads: CASSLRQKDTQYF. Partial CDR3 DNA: TGTGCCAGCAGTCTGAGGCAGAAAGACACCCAGTAC.

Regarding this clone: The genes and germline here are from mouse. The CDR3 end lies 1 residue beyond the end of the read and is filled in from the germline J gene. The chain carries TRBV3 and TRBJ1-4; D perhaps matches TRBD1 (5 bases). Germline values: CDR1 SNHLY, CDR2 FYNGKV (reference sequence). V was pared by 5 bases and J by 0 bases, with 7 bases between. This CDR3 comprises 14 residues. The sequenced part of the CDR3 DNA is TGTGCCAGCAGCCTGACAGTTTCCAACGAAAGATTATTT. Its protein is CASSLTVSNERLF. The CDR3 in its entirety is CASSLTVSNERLFF.

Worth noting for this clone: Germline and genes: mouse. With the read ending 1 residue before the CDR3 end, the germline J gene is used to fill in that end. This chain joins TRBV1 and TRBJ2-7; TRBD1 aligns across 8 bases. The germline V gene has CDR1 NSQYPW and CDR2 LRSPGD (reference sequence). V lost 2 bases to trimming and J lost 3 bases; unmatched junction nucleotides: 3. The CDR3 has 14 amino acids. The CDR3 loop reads CTCSAPGQGYEQYF. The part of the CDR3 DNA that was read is TGCACCTGCAGTGCACCCGGACAGGGCTATGAACAGTAC.

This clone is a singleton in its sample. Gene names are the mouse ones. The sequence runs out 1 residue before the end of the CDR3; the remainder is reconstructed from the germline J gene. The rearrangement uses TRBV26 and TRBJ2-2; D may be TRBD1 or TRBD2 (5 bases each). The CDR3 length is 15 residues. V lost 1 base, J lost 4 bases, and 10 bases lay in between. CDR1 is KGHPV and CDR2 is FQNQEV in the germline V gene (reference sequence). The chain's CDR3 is CASSLLGAGTGQLYF. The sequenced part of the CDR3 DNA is TGTGCCAGCAGTCTGTTAGGGGCGGGCACCGGGCAGCTCTAC.

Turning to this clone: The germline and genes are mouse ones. The covered CDR3 bases are TGCTCCAGCAGTCAACGGGACTGGGGTGCAGAAACGCTGTAT. It encodes CSSSQRDWGAETLY. In full, the CDR3 is CSSSQRDWGAETLYF. The rearrangement joins TRBV23 to TRBJ2-3; TRBD2, the D gene given by the table, was not confirmed from the DNA. The sequence runs out 1 residue before the end of the CDR3; the remainder is reconstructed from the germline J gene. Per germline, CDR1 KGHTA and CDR2 FQNQQP. CDR3 length equals 15 residues.

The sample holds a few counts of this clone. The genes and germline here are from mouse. CDR3 DNA, as far as it was read: TGTGCCAGCAGTGATAACAGGGTCTCGCCCCTCTAC. This gives the protein CASSDNRVSPLY. The full CDR3 protein reads CASSDNRVSPLYF. This chain uses TRBV13-1 with TRBJ1-6, with D perhaps matching TRBD1 (6 bases). Coverage ceases 1 residue before the CDR3 finishes, and the germline J gene fills in the end. TRBJ1-6 is labeled an ORF, and its function is uncertain. V lost 1 base and J lost 10, with 9 bases in between. The CDR3 sequence is 13 residues long. Per the germline V gene, CDR1 is NSHNY and CDR2 is SYGAGN.